These 31 T cell receptor beta chains came from one sample sequenced in a study of shared clonotypes between healthy human individuals (TCRdb year 2020). The method was the immunoSEQ multiplex PCR assay. TCRdb holds this immuneACCESS table with in-frame rearrangements only. Some clones are missing; in checked studies, unresolved V genes explain under half, and the rest has no known cause. For this sample the table gives millions of clones, of which about 95% were detected only once. The ten largest clones represent 1.1% of the sample. For the CD8 naive samples, CD45RO-negative cells were positively selected for CCR7, yielding a CD45RA+CCR7+ population from which TemRA cells were excluded. The sample comprised naive CD8+ T cells sorted from blood. This specimen's cell subset or site label, interpreted: CD45RA+CCR7+. The receptors were sampled from a man between 18 and 29 years old in good health.

The chain combines TRBV4-1 with TRBJ2-7, with 8 bases identical to TRBD1. With 2 bases clipped from V and 1 base from J, the junction kept 7 bases outside the gene matches. This CDR3 spans 16 amino acids. Germline V lookup: CDR1 MGHRA, CDR2 YSYEKL. The CDR3 spells CASSQMDRDGSYEQYF. In DNA, the CDR3 is TGCGCCAGCAGCCAAATGGACAGGGACGGGTCCTACGAGCAGTACTTC.

The chain links TRBV5-1 to TRBJ2-3, with D possibly being TRBD1 or TRBD2 (5 bases each). V dropped 2 bases and J dropped 4 bases, with 8 bases sitting between them. The germline V gene has CDR1 SGHRS and CDR2 YFSETQ. The CDR3 is 13 amino acids. The DNA for the CDR3 is TGCGCCAGCAGCTTCGGGACCGCAGATACGCAGTATTTT. Translation: CASSFGTADTQYF.

This clone was detected only a few times. Additional DNA sequences in this sample encode the identical CDR3. This chain links TRBV6-1 with TRBJ2-7, with a possible D match to TRBD1 (6 bases). V was pared by 3 bases and J by 0 bases, with 6 bases between. The CDR3 consists of 13 residues. Germline assignment: CDR1 MNHNS and CDR2 SASEGT. The CDR3 bases are TGTGCCAGCAGTGAGGACAGCTCCTACGAGCAGTACTTC. Amino acids: CASSEDSSYEQYF.

V gene TRBV5-1 combines with J gene TRBJ2-5; 8 bases match TRBD1. CDR3 length: 16 amino acids. Looked up from germline, CDR1 is SGHRS and CDR2 is YFSETQ. With V trimmed by 4 bases and J by 1 base, 9 bases remained unmatched. The CDR3 loop reads CASSVIPGQAQETQYF. The DNA of the CDR3 is TGCGCCAGCAGCGTTATTCCGGGACAGGCCCAAGAGACCCAGTACTTC.

The chain employs TRBV9 and TRBJ1-2; tentative D call: TRBD1 (6 bases). Germline V gene lookup returns CDR1 SGDLS and CDR2 YYNGEE. V was clipped by 0 bases and J by 5 bases, with 8 bases between them. The CDR3 has 13 amino acids. Here the CDR3 reads CASSVDGQYGYTF. For the CDR3, the DNA is TGTGCCAGCAGCGTAGACGGACAGTATGGCTACACCTTC.

With regard to this clone: Other nucleotide sequences in the sample specify the same CDR3. V and J are TRBV7-3 and TRBJ2-1; 12 bases match TRBD2. This CDR3 region has 15 residues. The V segment lost 6 bases and the J segment 4 bases; nucleotides outside the gene matches: 4. Per the germline V gene, CDR1 is SGHTA and CDR2 is FQGTGA. The CDR3 reads CASSPLAGGYNEQFF. CDR3 nucleotides: TGTGCCAGCAGTCCACTAGCGGGGGGATACAATGAGCAGTTCTTC.

V and J are TRBV12-5 and TRBJ2-7, with D perhaps TRBD1 (6 bases). CDR1 is LGHNT and CDR2 is FRNRAP in the germline V gene. The CDR3 consists of 17 residues. Trimming stripped 2 bases from V and 0 bases from J, with 17 bases between. The CDR3 bases are TGTGCTAGTGGTTTGAAACTACAGGGAGTATTCTCCTACGAGCAGTACTTC. As protein: CASGLKLQGVFSYEQYF.

This clone is a singleton in its sample. J is TRBJ2-5 and V is TRBV4-1; D gene unclear. The V end was cut by 0 bases, the J end by 3 bases, with 8 bases between. The germline CDR1 and CDR2 sequences are MGHRA and YSYEKL. The CDR3 runs 14 residues. CDR3 in amino acids: CASSQDEPKETQYF. The CDR3 DNA reads TGCGCCAGCAGCCAAGACGAACCAAAAGAGACCCAGTACTTC.

This chain links TRBV10-1 with TRBJ2-7; 8 bases are shared with TRBD1. This CDR3 is built from 14 residues. Germline CDR1 is WNHNN and CDR2 is SYGVQD (reference sequence). Trimming at V came to 4 bases and at J to 6 bases, leaving 8 bases not matched to a gene. The CDR3 DNA is TGCGCCAGCAGTGGCCCCGGACAGGGAGGCGAGCAGTACTTC. Its translation is CASSGPGQGGEQYF.

The chain carries TRBV30 and TRBJ2-1, with a weak D call TRBD2 (6 bases). The V and J ends lost 5 bases and 6 bases respectively, with 11 bases between them. This CDR3 has 12 residues. The germline V gene encodes CDR1 GTSNPN and CDR2 SVGIG (reference sequence). As DNA, the CDR3 is TGTGCCTGGGGGGAGGTGTCCAATGAGCAGTTCTTC. As protein: CAWGEVSNEQFF.

This sequence joins TRBV19 and TRBJ2-1; 9 bases agree with TRBD2. Germline CDR1 reads LNHDA; CDR2 reads SQIVND (reference sequence). The CDR3 covers 14 residues. V lost 5 bases to trimming and J lost 5 bases; unmatched junction nucleotides: 4. The CDR3 coding sequence is TGTGCCAGTAGTTGGCGGGAGGGCAACAATGAGCAGTTCTTC. Protein product: CASSWREGNNEQFF. Filled out from reference TRBV19 and TRBJ2-1, the complete variable domain reads DGGITQSPKYLFRKEGQNVTLSCEQNLNHDAMYWYRQDPGQGLRLIYYSQIVNDFQKGDIAEGYSVSREKKESFPLTVTSAQKNPTAFYLCASSWREGNNEQFFGPGTRLTVL.

The chain links TRBV13 to TRBJ2-1, with D hard to call. The CDR3 is 13 residues long. V lost 5 bases, J lost 6 bases, and 11 bases lay in between. Germline values: CDR1 PRHDT, CDR2 FYEKMQ (reference sequence). CDR3 bases: TGTGCCAGCAGCCGTAGCAAGGGCAATGAGCAGTTCTTC. Protein sequence: CASSRSKGNEQFF.

Concerning this clone: The sample holds other DNA sequences that translate to the same CDR3. V and J are TRBV5-6 and TRBJ1-1; possible D gene TRBD1, 6 bases. Trimming took 4 bases from V and 4 from J, leaving 8 bases between them. The CDR3 consists of 12 residues. Germline CDR1 SGHDT, CDR2 YYEEEE. This chain's CDR3 is CASSIGGTEAFF. CDR3 bases: TGTGCCAGCAGCATAGGGGGCACTGAAGCTTTCTTT.

V gene TRBV14 combines with J gene TRBJ2-5; a possible D gene is TRBD1 (6 bases). The CDR3 runs to 14 residues. Trimming pared 5 bases from V and 1 base from J, leaving 11 bases between. CDR1 and CDR2 from the germline V gene are SGHDN and FVKESK. The DNA for the CDR3 is TGTGCCAGCAGCTCTACAGGGATCCAAGAGACCCAGTACTTC. This translates into CASSSTGIQETQYF.

Here the CDR3 reads CSVTPQGKDEQYF. CDR3 nucleotide sequence: TGCAGCGTCACCCCCCAAGGAAAAGACGAGCAGTACTTC. The chain recombines TRBV29-1 with TRBJ2-7; D gene uncertain. The CDR3 length is 13 residues. The germline CDR1 and CDR2 sequences are SQVTM and ANQGSEA. Trimming took off 6 bases at V and 5 bases at J, with 17 bases between the two ends.

The chain combines TRBV7-9 with TRBJ1-2; D call uncertain. Germline V CDR1 and CDR2: SEHNR, FQNEAQ (reference sequence). Between the trimmed V and J ends, which lost 1 base and 5 bases, there was a span of 11 bases. The CDR3 is 14 residues long. CDR3 sequence: CASSLGLEGYGYTF. The CDR3 region has the DNA TGTGCCAGCAGCTTAGGCCTTGAAGGATATGGCTACACCTTC.

J is TRBJ1-1 and V is TRBV30; D possibly corresponds to TRBD1 (6 bases). The germline gives CDR1 GTSNPN, CDR2 SVGIG (reference sequence). Between the trimmed V and J ends, which lost 3 bases and 0 bases, there was a span of 14 bases. The CDR3 spans 15 residues. DNA of the CDR3: TGTGCCTGGAGGGGGGGCAGTCATATGAACACTGAAGCTTTCTTT. Protein: CAWRGGSHMNTEAFF.

Turning to this clone: Other DNA sequences within the sample encode an identical CDR3. The chain links TRBV4-3 to TRBJ2-7; 9 nucleotides line up with TRBD2. CDR1 is LGHNA, CDR2 YSLEER, per germline. CDR3 length: 15 residues. The V and J ends lost 1 base and 0 bases, in that order; junction bases with no gene match: 1. CDR3 protein: CASSQVLAGSYEQYF. The CDR3 coding sequence is TGCGCCAGCAGCCAAGTACTAGCGGGCTCCTACGAGCAGTACTTC.

V is TRBV7-8 and J is TRBJ2-2; D may be TRBD2 (5 bases). CDR3 size: 19 residues. The germline V gene encodes CDR1 SGHVS and CDR2 FQNEAQ. Trimming stripped 1 base from V and 7 bases from J, with 25 bases between. As DNA, the CDR3 is TGTGCCAGCAGCTTAGTAGTTTTCGGGAATTTATTAGAAAACGGGGAGCTGTTTTTT. Protein: CASSLVVFGNLLENGELFF.

With respect to this clone: Other nucleotide sequences from this sample produce the same CDR3. The chain couples TRBV6-1 to TRBJ2-7, with D uncertain. Germline lookup yields CDR1 MNHNS and CDR2 SASEGT. The CDR3 spans 13 residues. Trimming left V 1 base short and J 3 bases short, with 7 bases between. CDR3 in DNA: TGTGCCAGCAGTGAAGGGGCTAGCTACGAGCAGTACTTC. Translated, it gives CASSEGASYEQYF.

The chain recombines TRBV7-3 with TRBJ2-7; 7 bases line up with TRBD2. This CDR3 is built from 15 residues. Germline V gene sequence: CDR1 SGHTA, CDR2 FQGTGA. After removal of 1 base from V and 0 bases from J, the junction contained 3 bases not matched to a gene. The CDR3 spells CASSLMGGSSYEQYF. In DNA form, the CDR3 reads TGTGCCAGCAGCTTAATGGGCGGGAGCTCCTACGAGCAGTACTTC.

This clone was detected once. The chain employs TRBV27 and TRBJ2-2, with 9 bases aligning to TRBD1. The length of the CDR3 is 16 residues. Germline CDR1 and CDR2: MNHEY and SMNVEV (reference sequence). Unmatched junction bases numbered 9, after V lost 5 bases and J lost 5 bases. The CDR3 DNA follows: TGTGCCAGCAGTGTCCCGGGACAGGGAGGAACCGGGGAGCTGTTTTTT. Its protein product is CASSVPGQGGTGELFF.

J is TRBJ1-3 and V is TRBV5-6; a possible D gene is TRBD1 (6 bases). Germline lookup yields CDR1 SGHDT and CDR2 YYEEEE. This CDR3 is built from 16 residues. The V end lost 8 bases, the J end lost 0 bases, and 18 bases lay between the germline ends. The CDR3: CASQPGHQSSGNTIYF. Written as DNA, the CDR3 is TGTGCCAGTCAGCCGGGACACCAAAGCTCTGGAAACACCATATATTTT.

In DNA form, the CDR3 reads TGTGCCAGCAGCCCCGGACTGGGGATTGAAAAACTGTTTTTT. Amino acid sequence: CASSPGLGIEKLFF. The chain has TRBV13 and TRBJ1-4; D remains ambiguous. The CDR3 contains 14 residues. CDR1 is PRHDT and CDR2 is FYEKMQ in the germline V gene (reference sequence). V was pared by 5 bases and J by 7 bases, with 14 bases between.

This clone was recorded only once. The rearrangement uses TRBV7-2 and TRBJ2-3, with a weak D call TRBD1 (5 bases). Germline loops: CDR1 SGHTA, CDR2 FQGNSA. This CDR3 has 16 residues. V was cut by 0 bases and J by 2 bases, with 12 bases left in between. This chain's CDR3 is CASSLAPGLNTDTQYF. In DNA form, the CDR3 reads TGTGCCAGCAGCTTAGCTCCAGGGCTAAACACAGATACGCAGTATTTT.

The rearrangement links TRBV6-6 to TRBJ1-2; D remains ambiguous. In germline, CDR1 is MNHNY, CDR2 SVGAGI (reference sequence). Trimming took off 8 bases at V and 6 bases at J, with 10 bases between the two ends. CDR3 length: 11 residues. The CDR3 spells CASLESNGYTF. In nucleotides, the CDR3 is TGTGCCAGCCTAGAGAGTAATGGCTACACCTTC.

The V gene is TRBV30, the J gene TRBJ2-7; no clear D. This CDR3 comprises 12 residues. Trimming shortened V by 3 bases and J by 2 bases, and 8 bases separated the two germline ends. Germline CDR1 is GTSNPN and CDR2 is SVGIG (reference sequence). CDR3 nucleotide sequence: TGTGCCTGGAGGTTTACAACCTACGAGCAGTACTTC. Translating it yields CAWRFTTYEQYF.

V and J are TRBV10-2 and TRBJ2-3; 7 positions agree with TRBD2. Germline V gives CDR1 WSHSY, CDR2 SAAADI. J gave up 6 bases and V 7 bases, and 7 bases lay outside the gene matches. This CDR3 is 13 amino acids long. The CDR3 region is CASTAGTLDTQYF. CDR3 bases: TGCGCCAGCACAGCGGGAACCCTCGATACGCAGTATTTT.

The chain recombines TRBV5-1 with TRBJ1-1; 7 bases map to TRBD1. V shed 0 bases and J 5 bases; nucleotides not matched to a gene: 7. Germline assignment: CDR1 SGHRS and CDR2 YFSETQ. This CDR3 has 15 amino acids. CDR3 sequence (DNA): TGCGCCAGCAGCTTGGACAGGGGTGATTATACTGAAGCTTTCTTT. This codes for CASSLDRGDYTEAFF.

The chain is built from TRBV7-8 and TRBJ2-1, with D perhaps matching TRBD1 (6 bases). The CDR3 covers 14 residues. The V gene lost 6 bases and the J gene lost 3 bases, with 12 bases spanning the gap. Germline V lookup: CDR1 SGHVS, CDR2 FQNEAQ. The CDR3 is CASRTRTDYNEQFF. The DNA of the CDR3 is TGTGCCAGCAGGACAAGGACAGACTACAATGAGCAGTTCTTC.

The chain combines TRBV13 with TRBJ2-7; 10 bases agree with TRBD2. Losses at the gene ends were 3 bases for V and 5 bases for J; bases not matched to a gene: 4. The CDR3 is 14 residues long. Germline V gene sequence: CDR1 PRHDT, CDR2 FYEKMQ (reference sequence). DNA for the CDR3: TGTGCCAGCAGCTTTCCTAGCGGGAGCAACGAGCAGTACTTC. Translating gives CASSFPSGSNEQYF.